Listed below are T cell receptor beta chains from one sample, sequenced in a study of T cells in Graves' hyperthyroidism and ophthalmopathy. Via MiXCR, TCRdb re-called the multiplex PCR reads, giving one row per CDR3 protein. The sample carries hundreds of thousands of distinct CDR3 sequences, over 12% recorded once. The source material was blood. All receptors come from a man aged 45 to 65 with Graves' ophthalmopathy. Both conserved end residues are part of each CDR3. D genes are given only for firm matches. The listing skips clone size in some rows; elsewhere it reads once, few, many or a size class.

size	D	V	J	DNA	CDR3
-	-	TRBV2	TRBJ2-2	TGTGCCAGCGGGACCGGGACGGGGGGGGAGCTGTTTTTT	CASGTGTGGELFF
-	-	TRBV6-1	TRBJ1-5	TGTGCCAGCATCCCGATCCTCAGGGACGATCAGCCCCAGCATTTT	CASIPILRDDQPQHF
many	-	TRBV18	TRBJ2-1	TGTGCCAGCTCCGATGGGACCTCCTACAATGAGCAGTTCTTC	CASSDGTSYNEQFF
many	-	TRBV5-6	TRBJ1-1	TGTGCCAGCAGCTTGCGGGGTCGGAACACTGAAGCTTTCTTT	CASSLRGRNTEAFF
few	TRBD2	TRBV20-1	TRBJ2-1	TGCAGTGCCCCGGGACTAGCGACTTACAATGAGCAGTTCTTC	CSAPGLATYNEQFF
-	-	TRBV10-1	TRBJ2-7	TGCGCCAGCAGTGAGGGGGGACACGAGCAGTACTTC	CASSEGGHEQYF
many	TRBD1	TRBV7-9	TRBJ1-1	TGTGCCAGCAGCCCGGGACAGGGTGAAGCTTTCTTT	CASSPGQGEAFF
many	-	TRBV7-9	TRBJ2-3	TGTGCCAGCAGCTTATGGTGGACGGCCAAGGGAGATACGCAGTATTTT	CASSLWWTAKGDTQYF
few	-	TRBV12-3/TRBV12-4	TRBJ2-7	TGTGCCAGCAGCTCGTCCTCCGAGCAGTACTTC	CASSSSSEQYF
many	-	TRBV20-1	TRBJ2-1	TGCAGTGCTATAAGGACCTCCCGGCTGGACAATGAGCAGTTCTTC	CSAIRTSRLDNEQFF
many	TRBD2	TRBV7-8	TRBJ2-7	TGTGCCAGCAGCTTTTTAAGCGGGAGCTCCTACGAGCAGTACTTC	CASSFLSGSSYEQYF
many	TRBD2	TRBV5-6	TRBJ2-5	TGTGCCAGCAGCTCCCGACCGGGACTAGCCGCGGAGACCCAGTACTTC	CASSSRPGLAAETQYF
few	-	TRBV4-2	TRBJ2-5	TGTGCCAGCAGCCAAGATCCGCAGGGCGCAGATTATGGAGAGACCCAGTACTTC	CASSQDPQGADYGETQYF
few	TRBD1	TRBV27	TRBJ2-1	TGTGCCAGCAGTTTAGGTGACAGGGAGTCCTACAATGAGCAGTTCTTC	CASSLGDRESYNEQFF
-	TRBD1	TRBV19	TRBJ2-7	TGTGCCAGTACCTCACGCGGGACAGGGGGCTACGAGCAGTACTTC	CASTSRGTGGYEQYF
many	-	TRBV29-1	TRBJ1-1	TGCAGCGTTGTGAGACAGGCCATGAACACTGAAGCTTTCTTT	CSVVRQAMNTEAFF
-	TRBD2	TRBV7-3	TRBJ2-2	TGTGCCAGCAGGTCGGCTAGCGGGCCAACCGGGGAGCTGTTTTTT	CASRSASGPTGELFF
many	TRBD1	TRBV11-1	TRBJ2-7	TGTGCCAGCAGCAGACGCGGACAGGGGTCCTACGAGCAGTACTTC	CASSRRGQGSYEQYF
few	TRBD2	TRBV24-1	TRBJ2-1	TGTGCCACCAGTGACACTAGCGGGAGGGCCCGCAATGAGCAGTTCTTC	CATSDTSGRARNEQFF
many	-	TRBV7-2	TRBJ2-2	TGTGCCAGCAGCTTAATAGGGGGAAGGGGTGCGCTGTTTTTT	CASSLIGGRGALFF
many	-	TRBV20-1	TRBJ2-5	TGCAGTGCCACCGGGACGGGCACACAAGAGACCCAGTACTTC	CSATGTGTQETQYF
few	TRBD2	TRBV6-2/TRBV6-3	TRBJ2-3	TGTGCCAGCGGTTGGAGCGGGATTGCAGATACGCAGTATTTT	CASGWSGIADTQYF
many	-	TRBV7-9	TRBJ2-3	TGTGCCAGCAGCTCAGTCCCCAACCGAGAGTATTTT	CASSSVPNREYF
-	-	TRBV29-1	TRBJ2-7	TGCAGCGGTGGAGGGTCGAGCGAGCAGTACTTC	CSGGGSSEQYF
few	TRBD2	TRBV28	TRBJ2-3	TGTGCCAGCAGTTCGGCGGGAGGGCCTAGCACAGATACGCAGTATTTT	CASSSAGGPSTDTQYF
many	-	TRBV27	TRBJ1-1	TGTGCCAGCAGTGCAAGACTCACTGAAGCTTTCTTT	CASSARLTEAFF
few	TRBD2	TRBV29-1	TRBJ2-5	TGCAGCGTCAAGATACCCCTAGCGGGAGTGGCCCAGTACTTC	CSVKIPLAGVAQYF
-	-	TRBV19	TRBJ2-2	TGTGCCAGTAGTATAGGGAGCGGGGAGCTGTTTTTT	CASSIGSGELFF
-	-	TRBV4-1	TRBJ2-5	TGCGCCAGCAGCCAAGAGGGGGGGCTCGGGGAGACCCAGTACTTC	CASSQEGGLGETQYF
many	-	TRBV20-1	TRBJ2-1	TGCAGTGCTGGGGATCCGGGAGAGGGCAATGAGCAGTTCTTC	CSAGDPGEGNEQFF
-	TRBD1	TRBV19	TRBJ1-1	TGTGCCAGTAGTATAGACCTGAGACGGACAGGTTCTTTTGAAGCTTTCTTT	CASSIDLRRTGSFEAFF
-	-	TRBV19	TRBJ1-1	TGTGCCAGTACCACAGGAGTCACTGAAGCTTTCTTT	CASTTGVTEAFF
few	-	TRBV6-2/TRBV6-3	TRBJ2-5	TGTGCCAGCAGTTATAATTCGATTAGAGGGCCCTTCCAGTACTTC	CASSYNSIRGPFQYF
-	TRBD2	TRBV9	TRBJ2-3	TGTGCCAGCAGCTCAATAACGAGCGGGGGGGGCACAGATACGCAGTATTTT	CASSSITSGGGTDTQYF
many	-	TRBV2	TRBJ2-4	TGTGCCAGCAGGGAAGCGGGAGCCAAAAACATTCAGTACTTC	CASREAGAKNIQYF
-	TRBD1	TRBV5-1	TRBJ2-5	TGCGCCAGCAGCTTGGGCAGGGGGCGCGAAGAGACCCAGTACTTC	CASSLGRGREETQYF